This T cell receptor beta chain stems from a study of Ad26.COV2.S vaccination and SARS-CoV-2 variants. General study points: People given the vaccine had a wider spike-specific TCR breadth than placebo recipients did.

As regards this clone: Its antigen remains unknown.

Treatment in this sample: some 20 received Ad26.COV2.S at low or high dose, single or two shots; several received placebo; per-sample allocation not given. Sampling was performed 63 days after the first vaccine or placebo injection. Expression of Wuhan-strain SARS-CoV-2 spike came from the Ad26 vector that formed the vaccine. This CDR3 is 13 amino acids long. Looked up from germline, CDR1 is SNHLY and CDR2 is FYNNEI. Trimming cost V 5 bases and J 1 base, with 8 bases left between them. Profiled with immunoSEQ multiplex PCR; TCRdb holds only in-frame clones, not every one. Of some 400,000 clones in the sample, 70% to 90% were seen once.

Material: peripheral blood, obtained in a trial of Ad26.COV2.S vaccine versus placebo. The chain combines TRBV2 with TRBJ1-1, with D unclear. This clonotype was obtained from a person aged 18 to 65 who received the Ad26.COV2.S COVID-19 vaccine or a placebo. The CDR3 sequence: CASSSRGNTEAFF. The CDR3 DNA follows: TGTGCCAGCAGTTCCCGGGGGAACACTGAAGCTTTCTTT.